This T cell receptor (beta chain) was recovered during a study of cytomegalovirus exposure and HLA in healthy donors. Whole-study findings and limits: Presence/absence analyses rested on an assumption that sequencing depth was roughly uniform across donors. V- and J-gene trimming of TCR beta was linked (in a later analysis) to a missense DCLRE1C variant. Researchers counted around 160 TCR beta chains as cytomegalovirus-associated.

Turning to this clone: Its antigen remains unknown.

Primers included in the PCR were 60 Vbeta and 13 Jbeta primers. The assay was immunoSEQ multiplex PCR, and TCRdb's table has in-frame clones only and misses some. This table holds tens of thousands of clones, more than 60% found once. The CDR3 has 14 residues. In germline, CDR1 is SGHRS, CDR2 YFSETQ. V was cut by 6 bases and J by 8 bases, with 17 bases left in between. The receptor's source is a man in his forties or fifties in good health and CMV-seronegative. What was sequenced was PBMCs. The J gene is TRBJ1-4, the V gene TRBV5-1; no reliable D call. The CDR3: CASKRTDLEEKLFF. CDR3 sequence (DNA): TGCGCCAGCAAGCGGACTGACCTTGAGGAAAAACTGTTTTTT. Drawing the rest from reference TRBV5-1 and TRBJ1-4, the complete variable domain is KAGVTQTPRYLIKTRGQQVTLSCSPISGHRSVSWYQQTPGQGLQFLFEYFSETQRNKGNFPGRFSGRQFSNSRSEMNVSTLELGDSALYLCASKRTDLEEKLFFGSGTQLSVL.